A single sample gave rise to the 8 T cell receptor beta chains below, sequenced in a study of PD-1 blockade in classical Hodgkin lymphoma. Noted time point: cycle 4 day 1 (C4D1), after five to seven weeks of nivolumab. Each and every patient relapsed after autologous stem cell transplantation, and patients got differing brentuximab vedotin exposure. Some clones are missing from TCRdb's copy, which holds only in-frame ones; the method was immunoSEQ multiplex PCR. The data contain roughly 86,000 clones, nearly 85% of them singletons. This specimen consisted of peripheral blood mononuclear cells (PBMCs), obtained before the fourth cycle of nivolumab. The receptors here all came from a human donor with classical Hodgkin lymphoma.

This clone has only a few counts. The V call is TRBV7-3, the J call TRBJ2-6, with D tentatively TRBD1 (6 bases). Trimming pared 0 bases from V and 0 bases from J, leaving 6 bases between. This CDR3 is built from 16 residues. The V gene's germline CDR1 is SGHTA and CDR2 FQGTGA. CDR3 in amino acids: CASSLTGGSGANVLTF. CDR3 nucleotides: TGTGCCAGCAGCTTAACAGGGGGCTCTGGGGCCAACGTCCTGACTTTC.

The chain couples TRBV4-3 to TRBJ2-3; the D gene could be TRBD1 or TRBD2 (7 bases each). V was pared by 0 bases and J by 2 bases, with 21 bases between. The CDR3 is 19 amino acids. Germline lookup yields CDR1 LGHNA and CDR2 YSLEER. The CDR3 sequence: CASSQEWGGQPLITDTQYF. Written as DNA, the CDR3 is TGCGCCAGCAGCCAAGAATGGGGGGGACAGCCACTAATCACAGATACGCAGTATTTT.

The rearrangement joins TRBV7-9 to TRBJ1-1; D is possibly TRBD1 (6 bases). The ends were cut back, 4 bases at V and 8 bases at J, with 14 bases in the middle. Germline CDR1 and CDR2: SEHNR and FQNEAQ (reference sequence). This CDR3 is 13 amino acids long. CDR3 in DNA: TGTGCCAGCAGCTGGACCCAGGGGCTAGAAGCTTTCTTT. Translated, it gives CASSWTQGLEAFF.

About this clone: Other DNA sequences of this sample code for an identical CDR3. The chain joins TRBV20-1 to TRBJ2-3; a possible D gene is TRBD2 (6 bases). The germline V gene has CDR1 DFQATT and CDR2 SNEGSKA (reference sequence). V lost 3 bases and J lost 5, with 6 bases in between. The CDR3 is made up of 11 amino acids. The CDR3 loop is CSARGGDTQYF. The CDR3 bases are TGCAGTGCTAGGGGGGGAGATACGCAGTATTTT.

The chain couples TRBV18 to TRBJ1-1, with TRBD1 matching 11 bases. In germline, CDR1 is KGHSH, CDR2 LQKENI. There are 15 residues in the CDR3. The trim removed 6 bases at V and 10 bases at J, leaving 13 bases unmatched. The CDR3 loop is CASSQSLGQGEGAFF. In nucleotides, the CDR3 is TGTGCCAGCTCCCAAAGCCTGGGACAGGGGGAAGGAGCTTTCTTT.

The chain uses TRBV27 and TRBJ2-5; 8 bases align to TRBD1. Germline CDR1 MNHEY, CDR2 SMNVEV (reference sequence). Unmatched junction bases numbered 11, after V lost 5 bases and J lost 0 bases. The length of the CDR3 is 17 residues. In DNA form, the CDR3 reads TGTGCCAGCAGTATAAAGGGACAGGTTTCGTACCAAGAGACCCAGTACTTC. It codes for CASSIKGQVSYQETQYF.

This chain uses TRBV19 with TRBJ2-3; TRBD1 agrees at 9 bases. Trimming removed 8 bases from V and 4 bases from J; junction bases left unmatched: 7. Germline V gene sequence: CDR1 LNHDA, CDR2 SQIVND (reference sequence). The CDR3 covers 14 residues. The CDR3 reads CASGPGQGADTQYF. CDR3 nucleotide sequence: TGTGCCAGTGGACCGGGACAGGGTGCAGATACGCAGTATTTT.

J is TRBJ2-1 and V is TRBV7-2, with D tentatively TRBD2 (5 bases). The CDR3 loop spans 15 amino acids. Germline V gene data show CDR1 as SGHTA and CDR2 as FQGNSA. V lost 10 bases, J lost 1 base, and 17 bases lay in between. The CDR3 nucleotides are TGTGCCACTACCCCCAGCGGACCGTCCTACAATGAGCAGTTCTTC. Protein product: CATTPSGPSYNEQFF.